The 5 T cell receptor beta chains listed next were all sequenced from one sample in a study of vaccination effects on CD4 cells after COVID-19. These receptors' antigens are unknown. With the ViraFEST assay, the study expanded antigen-specific CD4+ T cells using viral peptide pools, then sequenced them. When 10 to 11 days of culture had elapsed, CD4+ T cells were isolated. Participants completed two doses of the BNT162b2 or mRNA-1273 vaccine. Only in-frame clones appear in the TCRdb table, and some are missing; sequencing was by immunoSEQ multiplex PCR. The sample includes approximately 74,000 clones, over 70% of them seen just once. The material sequenced was CD4+ T cells from PBMCs cultured with HCoV-OC43 spike peptides, taken after COVID-19 vaccination. The subset here: HCoV-OC43 spike overlapping peptide pool stimulation. The receptors come from a human donor who received a COVID-19 vaccine.

This chain joins TRBV3-1 (or the pseudogene TRBV3-2) and TRBJ2-2; 11 positions agree with TRBD2. The CDR3 is made up of 17 amino acids. The V and J ends lost 1 base and 5 bases, in that order; junction bases with no gene match: 6. Germline CDR1 reads LGHDT; CDR2 reads YNNKEL (reference sequence). This chain's CDR3 is CASSQAGLAGGTGELFF. The CDR3 DNA sequence: TGTGCCAGCAGCCAAGCCGGTCTAGCGGGGGGAACCGGGGAGCTGTTTTTT.

The chain carries TRBV6-5 and TRBJ1-6; 9 bases map to TRBD1. The V and J ends lost 7 bases and 9 bases, in that order; junction bases with no gene match: 7. CDR3 size: 14 residues. From germline, CDR1 is MNHEY and CDR2 SVGAGI. DNA for the CDR3: TGTGCCAGCAACGGACAGGGGCCAGGTTCACCCCTCCACTTT. It codes for CASNGQGPGSPLHF.

This chain uses TRBV11-3 with TRBJ2-1; perhaps TRBD2 as D (6 bases). Germline CDR1 and CDR2: SGHNT and YENEEA. V lost 5 bases, J lost 1 base, and 12 bases lay in between. This CDR3 comprises 15 residues. The CDR3 spells CASSRGLWSYNEQFF. DNA for the CDR3: TGTGCCAGCAGCCGGGGGTTATGGTCCTACAATGAGCAGTTCTTC.

This clone has only a few counts. The rearrangement links TRBV12-3 or TRBV12-4 to TRBJ1-2; D is ambiguous. This CDR3 comprises 11 residues. V was pared by 6 bases and J by 6 bases, with 8 bases between. CDR3 DNA: TGTGCCAGCAGCGGATGGGATGGCTACACCTTC. As protein: CASSGWDGYTF.

The chain carries TRBV6-5 and TRBJ1-2; D is uncertain. The CDR3 sequence is 13 residues long. The germline V gene has CDR1 MNHEY and CDR2 SVGAGI. V was cut by 6 bases and J by 0 bases, with 8 bases left in between. The CDR3 here is CASRETANYGYTF. For the CDR3, the DNA is TGTGCCAGCAGGGAGACGGCTAACTATGGCTACACCTTC.